Presented here are 18 T cell receptor beta chains from one specimen sequenced in a study of blood T cells in healthy people across ages. Then a second PCR, running roughly 7 to 11 cycles, was carried out with a sample-barcoded 5' primer and a J-beta primer mix. TCRdb re-called the 5' RACE reads with MiXCR, one entry per CDR3 protein. The sample lists roughly 860,000 distinct CDR3 sequences, 62% occurring once. Sequencing used blood. These receptors all come from a man under 40 in good health.

The table lists this clonotype with a few counts. The chain uses TRBV7-9 and TRBJ2-4, with D uncertain. The V gene's germline CDR1 is SEHNR and CDR2 FQNEAQ (reference sequence). V was trimmed by 5 bases and J by 8 bases, leaving 16 bases between them. The CDR3 contains 14 residues. CDR3 coding DNA: TGTGCCAGCAGCCAGGCTACAACACGGGACATTCAGTACTTC. Translated: CASSQATTRDIQYF.

This clonotype was detected a few times. The CDR3 DNA follows: TGTGCCAGCAGCTTAGGGGTACAGGGGGTAACAGATACGCAGTATTTT. Protein: CASSLGVQGVTDTQYF. This rearrangement joins TRBV7-2 to TRBJ2-3, with 8 bases lining up with TRBD1. V lost 1 base, J lost 3 bases, and 6 bases stayed unmatched. CDR1 and CDR2 from the germline V gene are SGHTA and FQGNSA. The CDR3 contains 16 residues.

This clonotype is a singleton in its sample. In DNA, the CDR3 is TGCGCCAGCAGCCAAGAGGCGGGGGGGCTGTTCTATACGCAGTATTTT. The encoded protein is CASSQEAGGLFYTQYF. The chain couples TRBV4-3 to TRBJ2-3; 9 bases agree with TRBD2. J gave up 7 bases and V 0 bases, and 8 bases lay outside the gene matches. The CDR3 sequence is 16 residues long. Germline loops: CDR1 LGHNA, CDR2 YSLEER.

The chain employs TRBV6-6 and TRBJ1-2, with TRBD1 matching 8 bases. This CDR3 contains 17 residues. CDR1 and CDR2 (germline): MNHNY, SVGAGI (reference sequence). Trimming took 3 bases from V and 2 from J; bases not matched to a gene: 11. The DNA of the CDR3 is TGTGCCAGCAGTTATTCTGGCGGACAGGGAGGAAACTATGGCTACACCTTC. Residues: CASSYSGGQGGNYGYTF.

This clonotype has a handful of counts. The CDR3 DNA reads TGTGCCAGCAGTTCCCTAGCGGGACAGGAGACCCAGTACTTC. Translating it yields CASSSLAGQETQYF. V is TRBV27 and J is TRBJ2-5, with 9 bases fitting TRBD2. This CDR3 comprises 14 residues. From germline, CDR1 is MNHEY and CDR2 SMNVEV (reference sequence). V lost 4 bases, J lost 5 bases, and 5 bases stayed unmatched.

The V gene is TRBV4-3, the J gene TRBJ2-3; a weak D match, TRBD2 (6 bases). V was pared by 1 base and J by 0 bases, with 8 bases between. CDR1 is LGHNA, CDR2 YSLEER, per germline. The length of the CDR3 is 15 residues. CDR3 loop: CASSQVGRSTDTQYF. For the CDR3, the DNA is TGCGCCAGCAGCCAAGTAGGGAGGAGCACAGATACGCAGTATTTT.

On this clonotype: The junction differs from germline at one of its ends, possibly a read error. V usage is TRBV18 and J usage is TRBJ2-3, with D hard to call. Germline CDR1 and CDR2: KGHSH and LQKENI. CDR3 length equals 14 residues. The CDR3 DNA follows: TGTGCCAGCTTACCACCAGTTATAACAGATACGCAGTATTTT. Translated, it gives CASLPPVITDTQYF.

The chain links TRBV20-1 to TRBJ1-2, with TRBD1 matching 7 bases. This CDR3 is built from 14 residues. Germline CDR1 and CDR2: DFQATT and SNEGSKA (reference sequence). V lost 5 bases, J lost 8 bases, and 14 bases stayed unmatched. As DNA, the CDR3 is TGCAGTGCTGGATCCGGGACAGTGGTCTACGGCTACACCTTC. This codes for CSAGSGTVVYGYTF.

The gene calls are TRBV9 and TRBJ1-1; D gene ambiguous. This CDR3 is built from 15 residues. Between the trimmed V and J ends, which lost 4 bases and 3 bases, there was a span of 16 bases. In germline, CDR1 is SGDLS, CDR2 YYNGEE. The CDR3 coding sequence is TGTGCCAGCAGCTCGCGGACCCTCGGGGACACTGAAGCTTTCTTT. Protein sequence: CASSSRTLGDTEAFF. Looking up the rest from reference TRBV9 and TRBJ1-1 gives the full variable domain: DSGVTQTPKHLITATGQRVTLRCSPRSGDLSVYWYQQSLDQGLQFLIQYYNGEERAKGNILERFSAQQFPDLHSELNLSSLELGDSALYFCASSSRTLGDTEAFFGQGTRLTVV.

The chain is built from TRBV20-1 and TRBJ1-6, with TRBD1 identical over 7 bases. CDR1 and CDR2 (germline): DFQATT, SNEGSKA (reference sequence). The CDR3 sequence is 13 residues long. V was pared by 8 bases and J by 7 bases, with 8 bases of the junction left unmatched. This CDR3 reads CSPSGGPNSPLHF. The CDR3 nucleotides are TGCAGTCCCTCAGGGGGACCCAATTCACCCCTCCACTTT.

The rearrangement joins TRBV9 to TRBJ2-3, with unresolved D. Trimming removed 0 bases from V and 6 bases from J, with 8 bases in between. CDR3 length: 13 amino acids. Germline-derived CDR1 and CDR2 are SGDLS and YYNGEE. The CDR3 here is CASSVDPVDTQYF. CDR3 nucleotides: TGTGCCAGCAGCGTAGATCCTGTTGATACGCAGTATTTT. Full variable domain (remainder filled in from reference TRBV9 and TRBJ2-3): DSGVTQTPKHLITATGQRVTLRCSPRSGDLSVYWYQQSLDQGLQFLIQYYNGEERAKGNILERFSAQQFPDLHSELNLSSLELGDSALYFCASSVDPVDTQYFGPGTRLTVL.

V and J are TRBV5-5 and TRBJ2-1; 7 bases are shared with TRBD1. With V trimmed by 4 bases and J by 7 bases, 17 bases remained unmatched. The CDR3 totals 17 residues. The germline V gene has CDR1 SGHKS and CDR2 YYEKEE (reference sequence). The CDR3: CASSLEPQGSSSNEQFF. The CDR3 coding sequence is TGTGCCAGCAGCCTTGAGCCACAGGGGAGTAGTTCAAATGAGCAGTTCTTC.

This clonotype appeared a few times. V gene TRBV7-2 combines with J gene TRBJ1-2, with 8 bases that match TRBD1. With V trimmed by 2 bases and J by 0 bases, 5 bases remained unmatched. Per the germline V gene, CDR1 is SGHTA and CDR2 is FQGNSA. The CDR3 sequence is 16 residues long. In DNA, the CDR3 is TGTGCCAGCAGCTTACCCCGGACAGGGTCTAACTATGGCTACACCTTC. It translates to CASSLPRTGSNYGYTF.

The gene calls are TRBV7-2 and TRBJ1-1; D gene ambiguous. V lost 6 bases and J lost 1, with 12 bases in between. The germline V gene has CDR1 SGHTA and CDR2 FQGNSA. The CDR3 is made up of 14 amino acids. DNA of the CDR3: TGTGCCAGCAGGCGTCTCACAGAGAACACTGAAGCTTTCTTT. Its protein product is CASRRLTENTEAFF.

The chain is built from TRBV5-1 and TRBJ2-4, with a weak D call TRBD2 (5 bases). The assigned J gene may be wrong: the sequence end matches TRBJ2-7 better. The CDR3 totals 13 residues. Germline V lookup: CDR1 SGHRS, CDR2 YFSETQ. The chain's CDR3 is CASTSEDFCEQYF. As DNA, the CDR3 is TGCGCCAGCACATCCGAGGACTTCTGCGAGCAGTACTTC.

This clonotype has more than one count but fewer than ten. V and J are TRBV6-6 and TRBJ2-5, with 7 bases identical to TRBD1. Germline V lookup: CDR1 MNHNY, CDR2 SVGAGI (reference sequence). Trimming at V came to 7 bases and at J to 1 base, leaving 9 bases not matched to a gene. This CDR3 has 15 amino acids. CDR3 region: CASNVDRTVQETQYF. The CDR3 DNA reads TGTGCCAGCAATGTGGACAGGACGGTCCAAGAGACCCAGTACTTC.

This clonotype was counted between two and nine times. The chain links TRBV9 to TRBJ2-7; D unresolved. Trimming stripped 0 bases from V and 0 bases from J, with 7 bases between. The CDR3 contains 14 residues. The germline V gene encodes CDR1 SGDLS and CDR2 YYNGEE. CDR3 nucleotides: TGTGCCAGCAGCGTAGACAGTTACTCCTACGAGCAGTACTTC. The encoded protein is CASSVDSYSYEQYF. The entire variable domain, with the rest obtained from reference TRBV9 and TRBJ2-7, is as follows: DSGVTQTPKHLITATGQRVTLRCSPRSGDLSVYWYQQSLDQGLQFLIQYYNGEERAKGNILERFSAQQFPDLHSELNLSSLELGDSALYFCASSVDSYSYEQYFGPGTRLTVT.

This clonotype was found a few times. V and J are TRBV5-1 and TRBJ2-1; D not resolved. Germline loops: CDR1 SGHRS, CDR2 YFSETQ. CDR3 length: 15 amino acids. V shed 7 bases and J shed 0 bases, with 14 bases lying between them. The chain's CDR3 is CASGIELSSYNEQFF. CDR3 bases: TGCGCCAGCGGAATAGAGTTGAGCTCCTACAATGAGCAGTTCTTC.